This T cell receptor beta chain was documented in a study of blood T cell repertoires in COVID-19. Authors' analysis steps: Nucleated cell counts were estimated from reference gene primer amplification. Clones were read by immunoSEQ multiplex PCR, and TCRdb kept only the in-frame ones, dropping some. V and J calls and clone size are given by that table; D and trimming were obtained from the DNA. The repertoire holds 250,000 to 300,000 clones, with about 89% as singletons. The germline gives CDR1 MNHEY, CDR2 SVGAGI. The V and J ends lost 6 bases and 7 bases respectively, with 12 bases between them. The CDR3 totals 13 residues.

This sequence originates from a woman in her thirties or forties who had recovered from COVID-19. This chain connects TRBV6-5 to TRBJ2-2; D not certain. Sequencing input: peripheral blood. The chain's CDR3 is CASSTQSGGELFF. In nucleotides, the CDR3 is TGTGCCAGCAGCACCCAATCCGGCGGGGAGCTGTTTTTT.